This TCR beta chain was found in a study of cytomegalovirus exposure and HLA in healthy donors. Primers included in the PCR were 60 Vbeta and 13 Jbeta primers. Profiled with immunoSEQ multiplex PCR; TCRdb holds only in-frame clones, not every one. The sample lists about 180,000 clones, approximately 84% occurring once. V lost 2 bases to trimming and J lost 0 bases, with 11 bases between them. The CDR3 has 16 residues. Germline CDR1 MGHDK, CDR2 SYGVNS. The TCR comes from a girl aged 10 to 17 in good health and CMV-seropositive. Sequenced material: PBMCs. V usage is TRBV25-1 and J usage is TRBJ1-3, with D uncertain. This CDR3 reads CASSESRRGSGNTIYF. The DNA of the CDR3 is TGTGCCAGCAGTGAAAGTAGACGGGGCTCTGGAAACACCATATATTTT.